In this sample, the clone carrying this T cell receptor beta chain turned up a few times. This sample is drawn from a study of blood T cell repertoires in COVID-19. The age range of participants was about 18 to 100 years, with residence in approximately 25 US areas. Participants' reported clinical history set cohort assignment. Among Cohort 3 donors, those recovered had two negative PCRs, clearance, or symptom resolution. The CDR3 has 16 residues. Germline CDR1 reads SGHAT; CDR2 reads FQNNGV. Trimming removed 4 bases from V and 4 bases from J; junction bases left unmatched: 8. Using immunoSEQ multiplex PCR, the repertoire was profiled, and TCRdb retains in-frame clones only, with some absent. The sample contains roughly 230,000 clones, roughly 84% of which appear only once.

The V call is TRBV11-2, the J call TRBJ2-7; TRBD2 matches at 12 bases. Material: PBMCs or T cells enriched from blood (not recorded which). The receptor's source is a man between 50 and 59 years old who had recovered from COVID-19. The CDR3 is CASSSTTTSGSYEQYF. The CDR3 DNA reads TGTGCCAGCAGCTCCACCACGACTAGCGGGAGTTACGAGCAGTACTTC. Supplemented by reference TRBV11-2 and TRBJ2-7, the full variable domain reads EAGVAQSPRYKIIEKRQSVAFWCNPISGHATLYWYQQILGQGPKLLIQFQNNGVVDDSQLPKDRFSAERLKGVDSTLKIQPAKLEDSAVYLCASSSTTTSGSYEQYFGPGTRLTVT.